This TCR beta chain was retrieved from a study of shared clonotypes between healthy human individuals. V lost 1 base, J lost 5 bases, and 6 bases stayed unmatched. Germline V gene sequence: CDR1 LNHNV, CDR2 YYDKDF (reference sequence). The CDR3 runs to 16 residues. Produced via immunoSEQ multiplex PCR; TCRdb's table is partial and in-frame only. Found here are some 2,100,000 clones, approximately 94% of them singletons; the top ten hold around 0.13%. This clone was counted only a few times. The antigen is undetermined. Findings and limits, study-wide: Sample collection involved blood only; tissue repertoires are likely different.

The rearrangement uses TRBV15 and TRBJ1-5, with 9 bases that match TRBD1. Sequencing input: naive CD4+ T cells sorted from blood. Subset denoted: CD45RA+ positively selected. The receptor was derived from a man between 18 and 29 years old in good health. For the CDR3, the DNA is TGTGCCACCAGCAGAGGAAATACAGGGGGCCATCAGCCCCAGCATTTT. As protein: CATSRGNTGGHQPQHF.